Given below is one T cell receptor (delta chain) in context. Other DNA sequences from this sample encode an identical CDR3 as well. The data originate from a study of gamma-delta chains in newborns, infants, children. V lost 0 bases, J lost 0 bases, and 8 bases stayed unmatched. The CDR3 is made up of 17 amino acids. Looked up from germline, CDR1 is GEAIGNYY and CDR2 is EKD. TCRdb reapplied CATT to the reads. The sample yields around 11,000 delta-chain clones, 8.5% to 9% seen once. Sequenced sample: blood. The V gene is TRDV2, the J gene TRDJ1; 8 bases agree with TRDD3. The sequence derives from a child who was a newborn, infant or young child, either healthy, febrile or measles-vaccinated (not recorded which). The CDR3, as DNA: TGTGCCTGTGACACCGTACTGGGGGCTTCCTACACCGATAAACTCATCTTT. Its translation is CACDTVLGASYTDKLIF.